The 20 T cell receptor beta chains given below trace back to one sample, sequenced in a study of blood T cell repertoires in COVID-19. Sequencing used immunoSEQ multiplex PCR; TCRdb keeps in-frame clones, though not all of them. Of about 480,000 clones in the sample, roughly 90% are singletons; the top ten hold about 1.7%. Sample: PBMCs or T cells enriched from blood (not recorded which). The source is a woman aged 40 to 55 who had recovered from COVID-19.

V and J are TRBV12-3 or TRBV12-4 and TRBJ2-5; D perhaps matches TRBD2 (5 bases). The CDR3 is 12 amino acids. The V end was cut by 7 bases, the J end by 5 bases, with 11 bases between. CDR3 protein: CASMRVQETQYF. As DNA, the CDR3 is TGTGCCAGCATGCGGGTCCAGGAGACCCAGTACTTC.

This chain links TRBV4-2 with TRBJ2-7, with TRBD2 matching over 12 bases. With V trimmed by 4 bases and J by 7 bases, 11 bases remained unmatched. This CDR3 has 16 residues. Germline-derived CDR1 and CDR2 are LGHNA and YNFKEQ. CDR3 in amino acids: CASSPAPGLAGEEQYF. Here the CDR3 DNA reads TGTGCCAGCAGCCCTGCCCCGGGACTAGCGGGTGAAGAGCAGTACTTC.

The J gene is TRBJ2-3, the V gene TRBV4-1; D remains unclear. CDR1 MGHRA and CDR2 YSYEKL come from the germline V gene. V gave up 8 bases and J gave up 2 bases, with 14 bases separating them. The CDR3 is made up of 14 amino acids. The CDR3 DNA sequence: TGCGCCAGCGCCCGGTCTAGTTCCACAGATACGCAGTATTTT. Its translation is CASARSSSTDTQYF.

The rearrangement links TRBV11-3 to TRBJ2-3; TRBD2 agrees at 14 bases. The CDR3 has 18 amino acids. Germline CDR1 is SGHNT and CDR2 is YENEEA. V shed 4 bases and J 2 bases; nucleotides not matched to a gene: 8. The CDR3 sequence: CASSSTSGRAYPTDTQYF. The DNA for the CDR3 is TGTGCCAGCAGCTCGACTAGCGGGAGGGCCTATCCCACAGATACGCAGTATTTT.

The chain recombines TRBV6-6 with TRBJ1-2; 8 nucleotides align to TRBD1. Trimming took 6 bases from V and 1 from J; bases not matched to a gene: 19. Germline V gene data show CDR1 as MNHNY and CDR2 as SVGAGI (reference sequence). The CDR3 has 19 amino acids. The DNA for the CDR3 is TGTGCCAGCAGCCGAACCATCGGACAGGGCGGGGGATTTAACTATGGCTACACCTTC. It yields the protein CASSRTIGQGGGFNYGYTF.

The genes are TRBV11-3 and TRBJ2-2, with D perhaps matching TRBD1 (6 bases). The CDR3 extends over 13 amino acids. V lost 2 bases to trimming and J lost 6 bases, with 7 bases between them. Germline CDR1 is SGHNT and CDR2 is YENEEA. CDR3: CASSLKGAGELFF. The CDR3 nucleotides read TGTGCCAGCAGCTTAAAGGGGGCCGGGGAGCTGTTTTTT.

J is TRBJ2-7 and V is TRBV25-1; 7 positions agree with TRBD2. Germline values: CDR1 MGHDK, CDR2 SYGVNS. The CDR3 length is 16 residues. Germline trimming cut 2 bases from V and 3 bases from J; bases unmatched to any gene: 10. DNA for the CDR3: TGTGCCAGCAGTGAAGGTAGCGGGTTGCCCCTCTACGAGCAGTACTTC. Protein sequence: CASSEGSGLPLYEQYF.

V usage is TRBV21-1 and J usage is TRBJ1-6. TRBV21-1 is recorded as a pseudogene. This CDR3 contains 21 residues. The CDR3 bases are TGTGCCAGCAGCAAAGCGCGAGGACAGAACCGCCTGCGGGGGATGCGAGCACCCCTCCACTTT. Translation: CASSKARGQNRLRGMRAPLHF.

On this clone itself: Other DNA sequences in this specimen translate into the identical CDR3. This chain joins TRBV7-2 and TRBJ2-7; 7 bases are a match to TRBD1. This CDR3 is 14 amino acids long. Germline loops: CDR1 SGHTA, CDR2 FQGNSA. The V segment lost 1 base and the J segment 3 bases; nucleotides outside the gene matches: 3. Here the CDR3 reads CASSLEAGGYEQYF. For the CDR3, the DNA is TGTGCCAGCAGCTTAGAGGCAGGGGGCTACGAGCAGTACTTC.

The CDR3 loop is CASSYSSAGYYGYTF. DNA for the CDR3: TGTGCCAGCAGTTACTCGAGCGCCGGCTACTATGGCTACACCTTC. This chain uses TRBV6-5 with TRBJ1-2; unclear D gene. Germline assignment: CDR1 MNHEY and CDR2 SVGAGI. This CDR3 is built from 15 residues. Trimming cost V 0 bases and J 3 bases, with 11 bases left between them.

This rearrangement joins TRBV7-8 to TRBJ2-5; D is uncertain. V dropped 5 bases and J dropped 5 bases, with 12 bases sitting between them. This CDR3 is built from 13 residues. Per germline, CDR1 SGHVS and CDR2 FQNEAQ. The CDR3 DNA reads as TGTGCCAGCAGCCCACGAATCGGGGAGACCCAGTACTTC. This codes for CASSPRIGETQYF. Looking up the rest from reference TRBV7-8 and TRBJ2-5 gives the full variable domain: GAGVSQSPRYKVAKRGQDVALRCDPISGHVSLFWYQQALGQGPEFLTYFQNEAQLDKSGLPSDRFFAERPEGSVSTLKIQRTQQEDSAVYLCASSPRIGETQYFGPGTRLLVL.

The chain joins TRBV7-6 to TRBJ2-7; 13 bases are shared with TRBD2. Germline V gene data show CDR1 as SGHVS and CDR2 as FNYEAQ. After removal of 7 bases from V and 2 bases from J, the junction contained 8 bases not matched to a gene. The CDR3 extends over 16 amino acids. The CDR3 DNA sequence: TGTGCCAGCACCCGACTAGCGGGAGGATTAACCTACGAGCAGTACTTC. It encodes CASTRLAGGLTYEQYF.

The chain uses TRBV7-2 and TRBJ1-4; tentatively, D is TRBD1 (6 bases). CDR1 is SGHTA, CDR2 FQGNSA, per germline. V shed 5 bases and J shed 4 bases, with 8 bases lying between them. CDR3 size: 13 residues. Here the CDR3 reads CASSAQGNEKLFF. CDR3 in DNA: TGTGCCAGCAGCGCACAGGGTAATGAAAAACTGTTTTTT. Variable domain in full (rest from reference TRBV7-2 and TRBJ1-4): GAGVSQSPSNKVTEKGKDVELRCDPISGHTALYWYRQSLGQGLEFLIYFQGNSAPDKSGLPSDRFSAERTGGSVSTLTIQRTQQEDSAVYLCASSAQGNEKLFFGSGTQLSVL.

This chain links TRBV21-1 with TRBJ2-7; the table's D call TRBD1 went unverified against the DNA. TRBV21-1 is designated a pseudogene. This CDR3 region has 14 residues. CDR3: CASSKDNRYYEQYF. CDR3 DNA sequence: TGTGCCAGCAGCAAAGATAACAGGTACTACGAGCAGTACTTC.

This chain joins TRBV20-1 and TRBJ2-7, with TRBD1 identical over 7 bases. Losses at the gene ends were 6 bases for V and 5 bases for J; bases not matched to a gene: 4. The CDR3 runs to 11 residues. Germline CDR1 DFQATT, CDR2 SNEGSKA (reference sequence). The CDR3: CSAEQGNEQYF. Written as DNA, the CDR3 is TGCAGTGCAGAACAGGGGAACGAGCAGTACTTC.

The V and J genes are TRBV10-3 and TRBJ2-7, with TRBD2 matching 10 bases. V dropped 4 bases and J dropped 0; count of bases not matched to a gene: 6. The germline V gene encodes CDR1 ENHRY and CDR2 SYGVKD. CDR3 length: 16 amino acids. The CDR3 nucleotides read TGTGCCATCAGTGTGCTTAGCGGGAGGAGCTCCTACGAGCAGTACTTC. Translated: CAISVLSGRSSYEQYF.

This clone occurred once. This sequence joins TRBV27 and TRBJ1-6; 9 positions match TRBD1. Losses at the gene ends were 5 bases for V and 8 bases for J; bases not matched to a gene: 13. In germline, CDR1 is MNHEY, CDR2 SMNVEV (reference sequence). This CDR3 is 17 amino acids long. Written as DNA, the CDR3 is TGTGCCAGCAGTCCCCGGACAGGGGAAGTATCTGATTCACCCCTCCACTTT. It is translated as CASSPRTGEVSDSPLHF.

This clone was detected only once. CDR3 nucleotide sequence: TGTGCCAGCACACCGAGACTAGCGGTATACAATGAGCAGTTCTTC. Translating gives CASTPRLAVYNEQFF. V and J are TRBV6-5 and TRBJ2-1, with 9 bases lining up with TRBD2. Germline trimming cut 7 bases from V and 4 bases from J; bases unmatched to any gene: 8. Germline values: CDR1 MNHEY, CDR2 SVGAGI. This CDR3 is built from 15 residues.

The chain has TRBV5-1 and TRBJ2-5; the match to TRBD2 covers 8 bases. The CDR3 has 16 residues. Germline trimming cut 2 bases from V and 2 bases from J; bases unmatched to any gene: 8. From germline, CDR1 is SGHRS and CDR2 YFSETQ. As DNA, the CDR3 is TGCGCCAGCAGCTTAAGCGGGAGTAGGGGGCAAGAGACCCAGTACTTC. Its protein product is CASSLSGSRGQETQYF.

The chain carries TRBV19 and TRBJ1-2, with TRBD1 matching 7 bases. The CDR3 has 12 amino acids. V was clipped by 5 bases and J by 8 bases; unmatched bases: 5. Looked up from germline, CDR1 is LNHDA and CDR2 is SQIVND (reference sequence). This CDR3 is CASSQDRVGYTF. The CDR3 DNA is TGTGCCAGTAGTCAAGACAGGGTCGGCTACACCTTC. Complete variable domain (other parts from reference TRBV19 and TRBJ1-2): DGGITQSPKYLFRKEGQNVTLSCEQNLNHDAMYWYRQDPGQGLRLIYYSQIVNDFQKGDIAEGYSVSREKKESFPLTVTSAQKNPTAFYLCASSQDRVGYTFGSGTRLTVV.